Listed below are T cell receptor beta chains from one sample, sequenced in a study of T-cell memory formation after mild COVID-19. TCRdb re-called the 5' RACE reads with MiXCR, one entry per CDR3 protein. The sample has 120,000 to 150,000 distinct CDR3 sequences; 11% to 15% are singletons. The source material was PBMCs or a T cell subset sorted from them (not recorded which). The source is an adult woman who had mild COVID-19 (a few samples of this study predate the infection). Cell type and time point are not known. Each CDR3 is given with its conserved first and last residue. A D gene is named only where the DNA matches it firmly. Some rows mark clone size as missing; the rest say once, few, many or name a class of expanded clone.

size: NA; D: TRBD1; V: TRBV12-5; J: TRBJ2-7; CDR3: CASRLAGGYEQYF; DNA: TGTGCTAGCCGGTTGGCAGGGGGCTACGAGCAGTACTTC
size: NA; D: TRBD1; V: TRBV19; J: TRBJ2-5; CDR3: CASSMLGGGETQYF; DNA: TGTGCCAGTAGTATGTTAGGGGGCGGGGAGACCCAGTACTTC
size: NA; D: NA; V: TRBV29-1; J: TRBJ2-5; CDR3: CSARLGAEEGQYF; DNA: TGCAGCGCCAGACTAGGGGCTGAAGAAGGCCAGTACTTC
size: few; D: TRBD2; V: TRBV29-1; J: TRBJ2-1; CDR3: CSSGGSGRALGEQFF; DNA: TGCAGCTCCGGGGGTAGCGGGAGGGCCTTGGGTGAGCAGTTCTTC
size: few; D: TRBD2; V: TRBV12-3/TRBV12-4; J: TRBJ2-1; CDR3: CASSLRLAGALSYNEQFF; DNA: TGTGCCAGCAGTTTACGACTAGCGGGGGCCCTATCCTACAATGAGCAGTTCTTC
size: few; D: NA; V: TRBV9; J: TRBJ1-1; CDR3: CASSGDGAEAFF; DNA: TGTGCCAGCAGCGGGGATGGGGCGGAAGCTTTCTTT
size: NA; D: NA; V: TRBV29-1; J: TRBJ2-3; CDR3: CSARDHTDTQYF; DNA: TGCAGCGCCCGGGACCACACAGATACGCAGTATTTT
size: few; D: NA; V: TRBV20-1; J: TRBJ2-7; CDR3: CSARGWSSYEQYF; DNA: TGCAGTGCTAGAGGCTGGAGCTCCTACGAGCAGTACTTC
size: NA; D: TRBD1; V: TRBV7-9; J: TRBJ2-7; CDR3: CASSLSGQVYGGQYF; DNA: TGTGCCAGCAGCCTATCGGGACAGGTCTACGGCGGGCAGTACTTC
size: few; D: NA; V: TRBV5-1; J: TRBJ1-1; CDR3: CASSSTPTEAFF; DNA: TGCGCCAGCAGCTCAACACCCACTGAAGCTTTCTTT
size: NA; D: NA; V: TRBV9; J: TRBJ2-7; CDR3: CASSVGAGLSYEQYF; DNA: TGTGCCAGCAGCGTAGGGGCAGGACTGTCCTACGAGCAGTACTTC
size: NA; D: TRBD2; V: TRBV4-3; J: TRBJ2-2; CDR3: CASGTGLAGTGELFF; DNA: TGCGCCAGCGGAACTGGACTAGCTGGCACCGGGGAGCTGTTTTTT
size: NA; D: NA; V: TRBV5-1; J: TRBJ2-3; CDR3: CASSRDGGFGTDTQYF; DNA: TGCGCCAGCAGCCGGGATGGGGGGTTCGGCACAGATACGCAGTATTTT
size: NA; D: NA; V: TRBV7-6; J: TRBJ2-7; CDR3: CASSLGGSGGYEQYF; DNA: TGTGCCAGCAGCTTAGGGGGTTCCGGGGGTTACGAGCAGTACTTC
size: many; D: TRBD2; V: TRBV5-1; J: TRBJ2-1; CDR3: CASSLALAGYYNEQFF; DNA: TGCGCCAGCAGCTTGGCGCTAGCGGGCTACTACAATGAGCAGTTCTTC